This TCR beta chain was identified in a study of shared clonotypes between healthy human individuals. Study overall: Two women and three men aged 18 to 49 served as donors. Broader study findings: Represented diversity (both genetic and exposure-history) was limited by the small number of donors.

Concerning this clone: Its antigen is not identified.

For each subset, genomic DNA was distributed in equal portions over several immunoSEQ plates. Around 290 ng DNA, 25,000 to 35,000 T cell genomes, went into unsorted PBMC replicate PCRs. The table came from immunoSEQ multiplex PCR; TCRdb's copy has only in-frame clones and leaves some out. The data contain about 490,000 clones, about 85% of them singletons. V shed 5 bases and J 6 bases; nucleotides not matched to a gene: 9. There are 15 residues in the CDR3. Germline loops: CDR1 LGHNA, CDR2 YSLEER. The TCR comes from a woman aged 40 to 50 in good health. Some clones in this sample may be carry-over from other donors' samples. Sequenced input: PBMCs. This chain connects TRBV4-3 to TRBJ2-1, with 8 positions matching TRBD2. This CDR3 is CASSIRGLAINEQFF. The CDR3 DNA reads TGCGCCAGCAGCATCAGAGGACTAGCTATCAATGAGCAGTTCTTC.